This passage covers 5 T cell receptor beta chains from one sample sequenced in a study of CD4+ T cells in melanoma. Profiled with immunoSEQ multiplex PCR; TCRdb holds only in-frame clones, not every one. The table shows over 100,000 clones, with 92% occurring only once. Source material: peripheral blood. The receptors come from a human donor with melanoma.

The CDR3: CAGGRSNVVTGELFF. DNA of the CDR3: TGTGCCGGAGGACGGTCGAACGTCGTCACCGGGGAGCTGTTTTTT. The gene calls are TRBV5-6 and TRBJ2-2; D perhaps matches TRBD2 (5 bases). Germline V gene data show CDR1 as SGHDT and CDR2 as YYEEEE. Trimming shortened V by 10 bases and J by 4 bases, and 20 bases separated the two germline ends. CDR3 size: 15 residues. The variable domain in full, with the rest retrieved from reference TRBV5-6 and TRBJ2-2, is DAGVTQSPTHLIKTRGQQVTLRCSPKSGHDTVSWYQQALGQGPQFIFQYYEEEERQRGNFPDRFSGHQFPNYSSELNVNALLLGDSALYLCAGGRSNVVTGELFFGEGSRLTVL.

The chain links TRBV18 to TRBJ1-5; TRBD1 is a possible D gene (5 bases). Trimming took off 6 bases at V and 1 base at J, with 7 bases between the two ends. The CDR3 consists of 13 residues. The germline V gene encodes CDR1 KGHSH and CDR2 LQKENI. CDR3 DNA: TGTGCCAGCTCGACAGAAAGCAATCAGCCCCAGCATTTT. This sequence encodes CASSTESNQPQHF.

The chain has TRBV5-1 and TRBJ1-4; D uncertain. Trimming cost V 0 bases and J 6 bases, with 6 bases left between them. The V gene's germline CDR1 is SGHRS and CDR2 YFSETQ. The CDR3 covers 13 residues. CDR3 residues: CASSLEQHEKLFF. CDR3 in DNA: TGCGCCAGCAGCTTGGAACAGCATGAAAAACTGTTTTTT.

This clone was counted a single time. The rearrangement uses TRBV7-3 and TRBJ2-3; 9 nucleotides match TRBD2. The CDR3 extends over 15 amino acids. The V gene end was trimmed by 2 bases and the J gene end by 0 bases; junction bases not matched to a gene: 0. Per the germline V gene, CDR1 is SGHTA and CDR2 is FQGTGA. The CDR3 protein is CASSLAGGSTDTQYF. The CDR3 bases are TGTGCCAGCAGCTTAGCGGGAGGGAGCACAGATACGCAGTATTTT.

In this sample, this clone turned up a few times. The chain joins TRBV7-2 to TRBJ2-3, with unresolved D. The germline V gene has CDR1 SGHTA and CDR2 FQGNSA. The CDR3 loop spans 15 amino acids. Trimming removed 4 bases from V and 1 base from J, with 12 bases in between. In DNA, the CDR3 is TGTGCCAGCAGCTACATGATTGATGGCACAGATACGCAGTATTTT. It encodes CASSYMIDGTDTQYF.